This TCR beta chain was sequenced for a study of control samples from healthy donors and cancer patients (TCRdb year 2020). The CDR3 measures 14 amino acids from cysteine to phenylalanine. This entry keeps only the CDR3 DNA: 42 bases, framed from base 1. The germline V gene (reference sequence) sets CDR1 to LNHDA and CDR2 to SQIVND. Unmatched junction bases come to 3, with V trimmed by 5 bases and J by 5 bases. This clone occurred a few times. Its antigen is still unknown. Base qualities are not provided; no much larger clone lies one nucleotide away. Libraries were built with the immunoSEQ multiplex PCR assay. Not all clones reach the TCRdb copy of this immuneACCESS table, which keeps in-frame sequences only. Checked studies attribute under half of the gap to unresolved V genes and leave the rest unexplained. The sample table contains 95,000 to 120,000 clones; only one count was recorded for about 80% of them. Clones ranked in the top ten supply about 5.9% of the sample.

The clonotype originates from a man between 18 and 35 years old in good health. Input material: blood. The chain is made from TRBV19 and TRBJ2-3, with 11 bases in between that match TRBD1. The CDR3 amino acid sequence is: CASSSDRGQDTQYF. The DNA reads TGTGCCAGTAGTTCGGACAGGGGGCAAGATACGCAGTATTTT.